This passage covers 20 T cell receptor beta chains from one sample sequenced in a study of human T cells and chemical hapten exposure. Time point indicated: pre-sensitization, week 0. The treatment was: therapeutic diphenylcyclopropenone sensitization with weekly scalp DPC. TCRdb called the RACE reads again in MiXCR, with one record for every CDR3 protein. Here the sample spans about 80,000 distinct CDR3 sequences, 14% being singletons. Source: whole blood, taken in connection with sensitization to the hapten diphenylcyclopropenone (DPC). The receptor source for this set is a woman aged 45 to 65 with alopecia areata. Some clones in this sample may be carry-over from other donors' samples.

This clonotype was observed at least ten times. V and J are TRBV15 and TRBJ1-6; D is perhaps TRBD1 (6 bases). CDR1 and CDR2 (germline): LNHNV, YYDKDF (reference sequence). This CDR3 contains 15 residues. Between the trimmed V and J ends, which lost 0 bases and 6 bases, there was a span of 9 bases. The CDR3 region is CATSRDRGSNSPLHF. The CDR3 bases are TGTGCCACCAGCAGAGACAGGGGATCTAATTCACCCCTCCACTTT.

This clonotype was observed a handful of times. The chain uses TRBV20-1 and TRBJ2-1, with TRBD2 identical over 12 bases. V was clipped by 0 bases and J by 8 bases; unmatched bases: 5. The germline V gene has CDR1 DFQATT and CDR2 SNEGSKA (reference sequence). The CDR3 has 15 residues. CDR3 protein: CSARDLAGGPYEQFF. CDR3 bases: TGCAGTGCTAGAGATCTAGCGGGAGGGCCCTATGAGCAGTTCTTC.

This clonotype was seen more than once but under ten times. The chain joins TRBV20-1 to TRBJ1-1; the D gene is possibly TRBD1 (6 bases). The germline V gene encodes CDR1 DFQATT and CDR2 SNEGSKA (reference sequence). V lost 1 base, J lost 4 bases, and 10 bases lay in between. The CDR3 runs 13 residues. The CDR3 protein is CSARAWGPTEAFF. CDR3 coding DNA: TGCAGTGCTAGAGCTTGGGGGCCCACTGAAGCTTTCTTT.

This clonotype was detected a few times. CDR3 sequence (DNA): TGTGCCAGCAGCTTAATCTTTAGTATAGCGGGTGAGACCCAGTACTTC. Translation gives CASSLIFSIAGETQYF. The chain has TRBV7-2 and TRBJ2-5, with 7 bases matching TRBD2. From germline, CDR1 is SGHTA and CDR2 FQGNSA. V lost 2 bases, J lost 5 bases, and 11 bases stayed unmatched. CDR3 size: 16 residues.

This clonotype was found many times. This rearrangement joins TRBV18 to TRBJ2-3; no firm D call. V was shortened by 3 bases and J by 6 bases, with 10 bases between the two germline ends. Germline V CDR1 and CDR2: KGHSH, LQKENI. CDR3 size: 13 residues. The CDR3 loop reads CASSPVLVDTQYF. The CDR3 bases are TGTGCCAGCTCACCGGTTCTAGTGGATACGCAGTATTTT.

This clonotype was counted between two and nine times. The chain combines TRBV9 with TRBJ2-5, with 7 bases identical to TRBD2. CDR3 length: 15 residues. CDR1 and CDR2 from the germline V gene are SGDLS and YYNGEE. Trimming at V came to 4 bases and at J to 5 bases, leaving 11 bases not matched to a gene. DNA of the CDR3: TGTGCCAGCAGCTCACAGGCGGGAGTTCTTGAGACCCAGTACTTC. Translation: CASSSQAGVLETQYF.

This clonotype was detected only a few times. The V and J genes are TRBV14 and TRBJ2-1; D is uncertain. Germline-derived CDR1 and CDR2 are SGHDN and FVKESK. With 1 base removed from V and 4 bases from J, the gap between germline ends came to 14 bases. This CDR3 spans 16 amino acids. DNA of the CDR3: TGTGCCAGCAGCCAAGGTCCATTTCGGGTTTACAATGAGCAGTTCTTC. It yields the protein CASSQGPFRVYNEQFF.

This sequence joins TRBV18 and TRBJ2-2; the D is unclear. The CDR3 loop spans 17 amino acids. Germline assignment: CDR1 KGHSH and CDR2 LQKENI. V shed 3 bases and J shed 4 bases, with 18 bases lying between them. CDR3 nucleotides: TGTGCCAGCTCACCGGTACAGTCAGGTGTGCCCACCGGGGAGCTGTTTTTT. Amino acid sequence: CASSPVQSGVPTGELFF.

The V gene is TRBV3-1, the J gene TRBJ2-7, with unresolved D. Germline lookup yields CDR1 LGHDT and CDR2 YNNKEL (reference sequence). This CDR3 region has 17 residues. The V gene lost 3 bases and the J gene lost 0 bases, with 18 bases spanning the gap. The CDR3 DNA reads TGTGCCAGCAGCCAGCACCATTCATCAACCAGCTCCTACGAGCAGTACTTC. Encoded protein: CASSQHHSSTSSYEQYF.

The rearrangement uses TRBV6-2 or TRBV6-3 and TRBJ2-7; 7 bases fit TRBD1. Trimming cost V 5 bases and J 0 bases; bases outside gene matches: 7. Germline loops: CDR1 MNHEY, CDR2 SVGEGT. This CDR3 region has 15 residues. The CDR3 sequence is CASSDRDRDSYEQYF. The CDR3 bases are TGTGCCAGCAGTGACCGGGACAGAGACTCCTACGAGCAGTACTTC.

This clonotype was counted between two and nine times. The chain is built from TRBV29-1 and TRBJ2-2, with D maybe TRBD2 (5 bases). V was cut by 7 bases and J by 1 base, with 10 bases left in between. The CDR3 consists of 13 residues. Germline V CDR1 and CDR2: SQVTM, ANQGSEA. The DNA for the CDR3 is TGCAGCGCTGGCGGACTGAACACCGGGGAGCTGTTTTTT. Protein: CSAGGLNTGELFF.

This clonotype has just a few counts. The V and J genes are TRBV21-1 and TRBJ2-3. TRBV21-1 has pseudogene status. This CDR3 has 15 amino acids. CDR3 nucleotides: TGTGCCAGCAGCAAAGTTTCGCGACACACAGATACGCAGTATTTT. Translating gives CASSKVSRHTDTQYF.

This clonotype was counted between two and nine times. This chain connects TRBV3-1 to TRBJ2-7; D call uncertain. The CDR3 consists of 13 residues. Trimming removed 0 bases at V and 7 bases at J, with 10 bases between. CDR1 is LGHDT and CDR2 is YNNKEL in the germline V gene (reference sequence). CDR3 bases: TGTGCCAGCAGCCAAGATTTTCGGCGTGAGCAGTACTTC. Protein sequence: CASSQDFRREQYF.

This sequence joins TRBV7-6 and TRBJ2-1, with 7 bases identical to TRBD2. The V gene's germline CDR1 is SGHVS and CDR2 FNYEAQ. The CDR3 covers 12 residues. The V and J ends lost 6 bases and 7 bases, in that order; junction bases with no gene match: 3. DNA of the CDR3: TGTGCCAGCAGGGGGGAGGGGAATGAGCAGTTCTTC. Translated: CASRGEGNEQFF.

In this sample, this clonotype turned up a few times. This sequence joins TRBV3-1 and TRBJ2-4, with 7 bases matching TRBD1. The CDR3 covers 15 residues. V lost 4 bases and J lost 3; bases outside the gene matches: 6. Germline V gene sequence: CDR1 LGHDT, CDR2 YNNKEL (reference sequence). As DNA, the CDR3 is TGTGCCAGCAGCCCATCCCACAGGGGCAAAAACATTCAGTACTTC. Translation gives CASSPSHRGKNIQYF. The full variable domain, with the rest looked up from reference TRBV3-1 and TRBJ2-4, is DTAVSQTPKYLVTQMGNDKSIKCEQNLGHDTMYWYKQDSKKFLKIMFSYNNKELIINETVPNRFSPKSPDKAHLNLHINSLELGDSAVYFCASSPSHRGKNIQYFGAGTRLSVL.

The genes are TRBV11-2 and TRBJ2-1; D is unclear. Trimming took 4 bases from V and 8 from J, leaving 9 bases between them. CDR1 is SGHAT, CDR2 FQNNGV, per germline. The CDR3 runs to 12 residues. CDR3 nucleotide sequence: TGTGCCAGCAGCTCCCCTTCGGATGAGCAGTTCTTC. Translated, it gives CASSSPSDEQFF.

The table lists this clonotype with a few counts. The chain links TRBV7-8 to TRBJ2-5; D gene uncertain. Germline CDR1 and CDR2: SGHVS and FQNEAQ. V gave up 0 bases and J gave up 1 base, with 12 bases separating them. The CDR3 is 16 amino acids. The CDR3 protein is CASSLAIGSFQETQYF. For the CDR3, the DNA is TGTGCCAGCAGCTTAGCTATCGGCAGCTTCCAAGAGACCCAGTACTTC.

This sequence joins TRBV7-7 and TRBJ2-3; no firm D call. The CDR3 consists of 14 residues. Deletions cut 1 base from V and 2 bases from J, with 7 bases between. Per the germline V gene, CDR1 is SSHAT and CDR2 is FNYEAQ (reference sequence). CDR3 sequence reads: CASSLGSHTDTQYF. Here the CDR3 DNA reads TGTGCCAGCAGCTTAGGCAGCCACACAGATACGCAGTATTTT.

CDR3 DNA: TGTGCCAGCAGTGATACGGCTAGCGGGAGGTACAATGAGCAGTTCTTC. Protein product: CASSDTASGRYNEQFF. The gene calls are TRBV25-1 and TRBJ2-1; TRBD2 matches 11 bases. CDR3 length: 16 amino acids. Per germline, CDR1 MGHDK and CDR2 SYGVNS. Trimming removed 3 bases from V and 4 bases from J; junction bases left unmatched: 5.

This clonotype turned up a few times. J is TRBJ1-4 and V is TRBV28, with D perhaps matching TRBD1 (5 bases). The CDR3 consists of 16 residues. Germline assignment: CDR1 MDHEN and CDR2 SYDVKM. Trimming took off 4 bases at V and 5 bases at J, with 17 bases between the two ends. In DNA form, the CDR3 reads TGTGCCAGCAGTTCCCCATTCAGGGACTTCAATGAAAAACTGTTTTTT. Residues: CASSSPFRDFNEKLFF. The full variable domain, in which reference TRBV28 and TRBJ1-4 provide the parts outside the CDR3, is DVKVTQSSRYLVKRTGEKVFLECVQDMDHENMFWYRQDPGLGLRLIYFSYDVKMKEKGDIPEGYSVSREKKERFSLILESASTNQTSMYLCASSSPFRDFNEKLFFGSGTQLSVL.